What follows are 21 T cell receptor beta chains derived from one specimen sequenced in a study of identical twins. TCRdb analysed the 5' RACE reads with MiXCR anew, one entry per CDR3 protein. The profile shows some 1,600,000 distinct CDR3 sequences, less than 40% of them singletons. The sequenced sample consisted of cord blood. The source of these receptors is a newborn girl in good health.

In this sample, this clonotype turned up a few times. The rearrangement joins TRBV6-5 to TRBJ2-4; 12 bases map to TRBD2. Germline V lookup: CDR1 MNHEY, CDR2 SVGAGI. This CDR3 spans 14 amino acids. V was clipped by 6 bases and J by 13 bases; unmatched bases: 10. CDR3 region: CASRPGLAGLSQYF. CDR3 nucleotide sequence: TGTGCCAGCAGACCGGGACTAGCGGGCTTATCGCAGTACTTC.

Only a few counts were recorded for this clonotype. The chain employs TRBV18 and TRBJ1-5, with 7 bases that match TRBD1. The CDR3 length is 14 residues. The junction had 7 bases not matched to a gene; V was cut back by 5 bases and J by 6 bases. Per germline, CDR1 KGHSH and CDR2 LQKENI. The CDR3 DNA reads TGTGCCAGCTCAGCCGACAGGGCGGGTCAGCCCCAGCATTTT. It codes for CASSADRAGQPQHF.

V usage is TRBV9 and J usage is TRBJ2-7; 8 positions agree with TRBD2. The end of the DNA fits TRBJ2-4 better, so the J call may be wrong. The germline gives CDR1 SGDLS, CDR2 YYNGEE. The CDR3 runs 15 residues. The CDR3 region is CASSGLAGGLNIQYF. The CDR3 region has the DNA TGTGCCAGCAGCGGACTGGCGGGAGGACTAAACATTCAGTACTTC.

In this sample, this clonotype turned up a few times. At one of its ends the junction is not consistent with the germline gene, which may arise from a read error. The chain joins TRBV7-6 to TRBJ1-1; possible D gene TRBD1, 5 bases. The CDR3 is 14 residues long. CDR1 and CDR2 from the germline V gene are SGHVS and FNYEAQ. CDR3 DNA: TGTGCCAGCAGCCTACAGGAGGGGAACATTGAAGCTTTCTTT. Translation: CASSLQEGNIEAFF.

This chain links TRBV6-6 with TRBJ2-7; tentatively, D is TRBD2 (6 bases). This CDR3 spans 15 amino acids. The V end lost 3 bases, the J end lost 7 bases, and 19 bases lay between the germline ends. The germline CDR1 and CDR2 sequences are MNHNY and SVGAGI (reference sequence). CDR3 loop: CASSYGGDLPGEQYF. The DNA of the CDR3 is TGTGCCAGCAGTTATGGAGGGGACCTACCTGGGGAGCAGTACTTC.

The chain links TRBV14 to TRBJ2-5; D may be TRBD2 (6 bases). The length of the CDR3 is 15 residues. V was shortened by 3 bases and J by 1 base, with 12 bases between the two germline ends. Germline V CDR1 and CDR2: SGHDN, FVKESK. This chain's CDR3 is CASSHGGRFQETQYF. In nucleotides, the CDR3 is TGTGCCAGCAGCCACGGGGGACGATTCCAAGAGACCCAGTACTTC. The full variable domain, rest sourced from reference TRBV14 and TRBJ2-5, is EAGVTQFPSHSVIEKGQTVTLRCDPISGHDNLYWYRRVMGKEIKFLLHFVKESKQDESGMPNNRFLAERTGGTYSTLKVQPAELEDSGVYFCASSHGGRFQETQYFGPGTRLLVL.

A note on this clonotype: Being one base from a much bigger clone, this may be a read error. This sequence joins TRBV29-1 and TRBJ2-4, with 9 bases fitting TRBD1. Trimming took 0 bases from V and 5 from J; bases not matched to a gene: 5. The CDR3 runs 15 residues. Germline-derived CDR1 and CDR2 are SQVTM and ANQGSEA. CDR3 amino acids: CSVEDRDRAENIQYF. DNA of the CDR3: TGCAGCGTTGAAGACCGGGACAGGGCCGAAAACATTCAGTACTTC.

The genes are TRBV10-3 and TRBJ2-7; perhaps TRBD2 as D (5 bases). The germline V gene has CDR1 ENHRY and CDR2 SYGVKD. The germline V and J ends were trimmed by 0 bases and 3 bases, with 9 bases remaining between them. This CDR3 comprises 14 residues. The CDR3 nucleotides are TGTGCCATCAGTGAGTCCGGGAAAGGCTACGAGCAGTACTTC. As protein: CAISESGKGYEQYF.

This clonotype was seen only a few times. V gene TRBV10-3 combines with J gene TRBJ2-5, with D perhaps matching TRBD1 or TRBD2 (5 bases each). CDR3 length equals 13 residues. V lost 9 bases and J 5 bases, leaving 16 bases between the germline ends. CDR1 is ENHRY, CDR2 SYGVKD, per germline. This CDR3 is CAIRGVSVETQYF. CDR3 coding DNA: TGTGCCATTCGGGGCGTGAGTGTGGAGACCCAGTACTTC.

This clonotype was observed at least ten times. The rearrangement joins TRBV20-1 to TRBJ1-2; no clear D. Germline CDR1 reads DFQATT; CDR2 reads SNEGSKA (reference sequence). V was trimmed by 3 bases and J by 4 bases, leaving 6 bases between them. This CDR3 has 11 amino acids. The CDR3 sequence is CSARDLYGYTF. In DNA, the CDR3 is TGCAGTGCTAGGGACCTCTATGGCTACACCTTC.

This chain uses TRBV5-1 with TRBJ2-1; TRBD1 is a possible D gene (6 bases). This CDR3 region has 14 residues. Trimming pared 1 base from V and 9 bases from J, leaving 14 bases between. Germline assignment: CDR1 SGHRS and CDR2 YFSETQ. The CDR3: CASSLTRLGGEQFF. In DNA, the CDR3 is TGCGCCAGCAGCTTGACGAGGCTAGGGGGTGAGCAGTTCTTC.

The rearrangement links TRBV6-5 to TRBJ2-1; D could derive from TRBD1 or TRBD2 (5 bases each). With 0 bases removed from V and 2 bases from J, the gap between germline ends came to 11 bases. From germline, CDR1 is MNHEY and CDR2 SVGAGI. The CDR3 runs to 16 residues. CDR3 amino acids: CASSYSARGPYNEQFF. The CDR3, as DNA: TGTGCCAGCAGTTACTCGGCTAGGGGACCCTACAATGAGCAGTTCTTC.

The chain uses TRBV4-1 and TRBJ2-7; 10 positions match TRBD2. This CDR3 has 16 amino acids. The junction had 7 bases not matched to a gene; V was cut back by 2 bases and J by 3 bases. Germline loops: CDR1 MGHRA, CDR2 YSYEKL. The CDR3 loop reads CASSQKQGLADYEQYF. The CDR3 nucleotides are TGCGCCAGCAGCCAAAAGCAAGGACTAGCGGACTACGAGCAGTACTTC.

The chain uses TRBV27 and TRBJ2-7; D is uncertain. CDR1 MNHEY and CDR2 SMNVEV come from the germline V gene (reference sequence). This CDR3 has 13 amino acids. The ends were cut back, 5 bases at V and 3 bases at J, with 11 bases in the middle. CDR3 sequence (DNA): TGTGCCAGCAGTCCGCGGACCTTCTACGAGCAGTACTTC. This translates into CASSPRTFYEQYF.

This clonotype was recorded only once. The rearrangement joins TRBV4-2 to TRBJ2-5; D is unclear. Germline V gives CDR1 LGHNA, CDR2 YNFKEQ. The CDR3 runs 15 residues. Trimming took 1 base from V and 7 from J, leaving 16 bases between them. The CDR3 region is CASSQAAGTKGTQYF. The DNA for the CDR3 is TGTGCCAGCAGCCAAGCAGCTGGTACCAAAGGGACCCAGTACTTC.

The chain couples TRBV7-9 to TRBJ2-1, with D possibly matching TRBD2 (5 bases). The CDR3 spans 17 residues. Trimming stripped 1 base from V and 0 bases from J, with 13 bases between. Germline V gives CDR1 SEHNR, CDR2 FQNEAQ (reference sequence). The CDR3 loop reads CASSLGWTSSSYNEQFF. CDR3 in DNA: TGTGCCAGCAGCTTAGGGTGGACTTCCAGCTCCTACAATGAGCAGTTCTTC.

J is TRBJ2-7 and V is TRBV20-1, with 7 bases aligning to TRBD2. The CDR3 contains 13 residues. Unmatched junction bases numbered 7, after V lost 8 bases and J lost 0 bases. Germline values: CDR1 DFQATT, CDR2 SNEGSKA (reference sequence). The CDR3: CSCHSSGSYEQYF. The CDR3 DNA is TGCAGTTGCCACTCTAGCGGCTCCTACGAGCAGTACTTC.

This clonotype was seen more than once but under ten times. The rearrangement links TRBV9 to TRBJ2-3; the D gene is possibly TRBD2 (5 bases). This CDR3 is 16 amino acids long. The V end lost 0 bases, the J end lost 1 base, and 12 bases lay between the germline ends. Germline CDR1 reads SGDLS; CDR2 reads YYNGEE. This chain's CDR3 is CASSVEHAGGTDTQYF. CDR3 nucleotide sequence: TGTGCCAGCAGCGTAGAGCACGCCGGGGGCACAGATACGCAGTATTTT. The variable domain in full, completed from reference TRBV9 and TRBJ2-3, reads DSGVTQTPKHLITATGQRVTLRCSPRSGDLSVYWYQQSLDQGLQFLIQYYNGEERAKGNILERFSAQQFPDLHSELNLSSLELGDSALYFCASSVEHAGGTDTQYFGPGTRLTVL.

This clonotype was found once. The CDR3 spells CAGIQNLIGFGTEYF. CDR3 DNA: TGTGCCGGCATTCAAAACCTTATCGGATTTGGGACAGAGTACTTC. The rearrangement uses TRBV6-1 and TRBJ2-5, with 7 positions matching TRBD1. V shed 11 bases and J 12 bases; nucleotides not matched to a gene: 24. The CDR3 contains 15 residues. CDR1 and CDR2 (germline): MNHNS, SASEGT.

This clonotype was counted a few times. The V call is TRBV7-6, the J call TRBJ2-5, with 8 bases that match TRBD1. J lost 0 bases, V lost 4 bases, and 4 bases had no gene match. The CDR3 loop spans 15 amino acids. The germline gives CDR1 SGHVS, CDR2 FNYEAQ. CDR3 region: CASSSRTGYQETQYF. The CDR3 nucleotides are TGTGCCAGCAGCTCGAGGACAGGGTACCAAGAGACCCAGTACTTC.

The V gene is TRBV20-1, the J gene TRBJ2-1; TRBD2 agrees at 11 bases. Gene TRBJ2-7 matches the end of the DNA better, so the J call may be wrong. Germline V CDR1 and CDR2: DFQATT, SNEGSKA (reference sequence). The CDR3 covers 16 residues. The CDR3: CSARALAGGHYNEQYF. The CDR3 bases are TGCAGTGCTCGGGCGCTAGCGGGGGGCCATTACAATGAGCAGTACTTC.